A selection of T cell receptor beta chains follows, all from one sample in a study of neoadjuvant anti-PD-1 for oral cavity cancer. The table came from immunoSEQ multiplex PCR; TCRdb's copy has only in-frame clones and leaves some out. The sample shows fewer than 25,000 clones, under 45% of them seen only once. Source: tumor tissue, taken after nivolumab (anti-PD-1) treatment. The source of these receptors is a person aged 35-80 years with oral cavity squamous cell carcinoma. The CDR3 runs from the conserved cysteine through the conserved F or W. Fields, in order: J gene, clone size, D gene, V gene, CDR3 protein, CDR3 DNA. D genes are given only for firm matches. Rows give clone size only sometimes, using once, few, many, or a class for an expanded clone.

TRBJ1-5 | - | - | TRBV5-4 | CASSLGPGQPQHF | TGTGCCAGCAGCTTGGGTCCCGGTCAGCCCCAGCATTTT
TRBJ1-1 | - | - | TRBV11-2 | CATQRERNTEAFF | TGTGCCACTCAGAGAGAGAGGAACACTGAAGCTTTCTTT
TRBJ1-3 | few | TRBD1 | TRBV7-9 | CASPTGEGNTIYF | TGTGCCAGCCCTACAGGGGAAGGAAACACCATATATTTT
TRBJ1-5 | - | - | TRBV18 | CASSPRDGSEGPQHF | TGTGCCAGCTCACCTCGGGACGGGTCAGAGGGGCCCCAGCATTTT
TRBJ1-5 | many | TRBD1 | TRBV6-5 | CASSYSYRGGQPQHF | TGTGCCAGCAGTTACTCTTACAGGGGTGGGCAGCCCCAGCATTTT
TRBJ1-1 | - | TRBD1 | TRBV7-9 | CASRGTGGKRTAEAFF | TGTGCCAGCAGGGGGACAGGCGGAAAAAGAACGGCTGAAGCTTTCTTT
TRBJ1-2 | - | TRBD1 | TRBV19 | CASTGTGGSWYGYTF | TGTGCCAGTACCGGGACAGGGGGCTCGTGGTATGGCTACACCTTC
TRBJ2-7 | - | - | TRBV7-2 | CASSLGQAHGEQYF | TGTGCCAGCAGCTTAGGGCAGGCGCATGGCGAGCAGTACTTC
TRBJ2-7 | few | TRBD1 | TRBV6-6 | CASNLGQGHYEQYF | TGTGCCAGCAACCTAGGACAGGGGCACTACGAGCAGTACTTC
TRBJ2-7 | - | TRBD1 | TRBV6-1 | CASRQGWEQYF | TGTGCCAGTAGACAGGGTTGGGAGCAGTACTTC
TRBJ1-1 | few | TRBD1 | TRBV7-2 | CASRPQGMNTEAFF | TGTGCCAGCAGGCCACAGGGGATGAACACTGAAGCTTTCTTT
TRBJ1-6 | few | - | TRBV19 | CASSIEGPSRGYNSPLHF | TGTGCCAGTAGTATAGAGGGACCCTCGCGAGGCTATAATTCACCCCTCCACTTT
TRBJ2-3 | few | TRBD1 | TRBV5-1 | CASSHGQGRRADTQYF | TGCGCCAGCAGCCACGGACAGGGTAGACGGGCAGATACGCAGTATTTT
TRBJ2-1 | few | TRBD2 | TRBV27 | CASSSQTSGGGNEQFF | TGTGCCAGCAGTTCTCAGACTAGCGGGGGAGGGAATGAGCAGTTCTTC
TRBJ2-7 | - | TRBD2 | TRBV9 | CASSAGTSSYEQYF | TGTGCCAGCAGCGCCGGGACTAGCTCCTACGAGCAGTACTTC
TRBJ2-3 | - | TRBD2 | TRBV10-3 | CAISDGGGGDTQYF | TGTGCCATCAGTGATGGCGGGGGAGGAGATACGCAGTATTTT
TRBJ1-2 | many | - | TRBV6-6 | CASSYSSRADYGYTF | TGTGCCAGCAGTTACTCGAGCAGGGCGGACTATGGCTACACCTTC
TRBJ2-5 | - | TRBD2 | TRBV7-2 | CASSLARLAGGPGTQYF | TGTGCCAGCAGCTTAGCGAGACTAGCGGGGGGGCCGGGGACCCAGTACTTC
TRBJ1-2 | many | - | TRBV5-6 | CASSPSQLNYGYTF | TGTGCCAGCAGCCCCTCCCAGCTTAACTATGGCTACACCTTC
TRBJ1-4 | - | - | TRBV11-2 | CASSLRGFTNEKLFF | TGTGCCAGCAGCTTGAGAGGGTTCACTAATGAAAAACTGTTTTTT
TRBJ1-6 | - | - | TRBV6-1 | CASSRVSDSPLHF | TGTGCCAGCAGCAGGGTTTCCGATTCACCCCTCCACTTT
TRBJ2-7 | - | - | TRBV27 | CASSFSISYEQYF | TGTGCCAGCAGTTTCTCGATCTCCTACGAGCAGTACTTC